The TCR beta chain described here comes from a study of T cells in localized non-small cell lung cancer. General study findings and limits: Investigators sequenced only a single tumor region, leaving heterogeneity possible. Researchers found a median around 58 of the top 100 tumor clones in adjacent lung.

The method was immunoSEQ multiplex PCR; TCRdb's version includes in-frame clones alone and lacks a portion of them. The sample yields tens of thousands of clones, approximately 80% seen once. This clone was observed a few times. Its cognate antigen is unknown. Germline V gene data show CDR1 as SGHNT and CDR2 as YYREEE (reference sequence). The ends were cut back, 4 bases at V and 8 bases at J, with 15 bases in the middle. The length of the CDR3 is 13 residues. The chain carries TRBV5-4 and TRBJ1-2; possible D gene TRBD1, 6 bases. The starting material was peripheral blood, obtained before any cancer treatment. This sequence originates from a female donor over 55 with stage I lung adenocarcinoma. CDR3 protein: CASSARGLRGYTF. The CDR3 DNA is TGTGCCAGCAGCGCCAGGGGATTACGGGGCTACACCTTC.